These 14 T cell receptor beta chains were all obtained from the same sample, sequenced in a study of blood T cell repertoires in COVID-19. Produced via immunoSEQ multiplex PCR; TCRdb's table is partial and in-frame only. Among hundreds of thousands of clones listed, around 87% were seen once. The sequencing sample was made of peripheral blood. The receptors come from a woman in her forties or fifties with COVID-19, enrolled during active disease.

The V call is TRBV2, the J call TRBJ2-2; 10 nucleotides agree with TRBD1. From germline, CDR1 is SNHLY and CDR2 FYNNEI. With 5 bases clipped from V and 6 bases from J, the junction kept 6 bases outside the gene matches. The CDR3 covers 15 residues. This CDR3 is CASSWGQGKAGELFF. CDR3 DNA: TGTGCCAGCAGTTGGGGACAGGGGAAAGCCGGGGAGCTGTTTTTT.

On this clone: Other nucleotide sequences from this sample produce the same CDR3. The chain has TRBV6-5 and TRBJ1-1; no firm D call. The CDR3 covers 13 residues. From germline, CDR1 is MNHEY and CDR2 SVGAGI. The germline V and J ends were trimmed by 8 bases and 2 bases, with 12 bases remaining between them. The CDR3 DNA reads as TGTGCCAGCCGGGGAACAGTTAACACTGAAGCTTTCTTT. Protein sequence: CASRGTVNTEAFF.

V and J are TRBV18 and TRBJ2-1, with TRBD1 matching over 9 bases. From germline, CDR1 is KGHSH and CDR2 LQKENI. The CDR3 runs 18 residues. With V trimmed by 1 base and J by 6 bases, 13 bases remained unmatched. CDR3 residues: CASSPRPKPGQGSNEQFF. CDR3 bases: TGTGCCAGCTCACCACGTCCAAAACCGGGACAGGGTTCCAATGAGCAGTTCTTC.

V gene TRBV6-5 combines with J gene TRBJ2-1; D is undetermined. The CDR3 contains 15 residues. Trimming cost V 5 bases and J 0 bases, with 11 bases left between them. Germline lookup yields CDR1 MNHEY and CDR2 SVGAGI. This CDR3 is CASSRVSLSYNEQFF. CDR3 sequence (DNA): TGTGCCAGCAGTCGGGTGAGTCTCTCCTACAATGAGCAGTTCTTC.

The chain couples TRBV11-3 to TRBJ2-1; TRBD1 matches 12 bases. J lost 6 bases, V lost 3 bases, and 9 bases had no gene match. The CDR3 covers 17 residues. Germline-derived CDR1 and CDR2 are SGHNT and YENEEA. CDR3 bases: TGTGCCAGCAGCTTGGGGACAGGGGGCACCCCTATCAATGAGCAGTTCTTC. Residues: CASSLGTGGTPINEQFF.

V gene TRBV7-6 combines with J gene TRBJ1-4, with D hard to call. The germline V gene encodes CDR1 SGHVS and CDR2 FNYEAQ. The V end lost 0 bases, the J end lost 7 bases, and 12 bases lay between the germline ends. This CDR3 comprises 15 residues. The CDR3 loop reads CASSLAEGGPEKLFF. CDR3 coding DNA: TGTGCCAGCAGCTTAGCGGAGGGAGGACCTGAAAAACTGTTTTTT.

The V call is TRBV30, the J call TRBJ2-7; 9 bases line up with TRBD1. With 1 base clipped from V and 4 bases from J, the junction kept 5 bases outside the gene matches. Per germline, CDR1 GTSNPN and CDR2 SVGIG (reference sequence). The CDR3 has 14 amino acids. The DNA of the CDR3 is TGTGCCTGGAGTGAACAGGGGGCCGTTTACGAGCAGTACTTC. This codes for CAWSEQGAVYEQYF.

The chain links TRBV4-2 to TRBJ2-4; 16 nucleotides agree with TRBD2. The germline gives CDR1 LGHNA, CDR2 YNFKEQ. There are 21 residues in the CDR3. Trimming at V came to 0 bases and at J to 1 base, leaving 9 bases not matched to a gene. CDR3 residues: CASSQDRGLAGGSMAKNIQYF. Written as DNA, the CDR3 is TGTGCCAGCAGCCAAGATAGGGGACTAGCGGGAGGGTCTATGGCCAAAAACATTCAGTACTTC.

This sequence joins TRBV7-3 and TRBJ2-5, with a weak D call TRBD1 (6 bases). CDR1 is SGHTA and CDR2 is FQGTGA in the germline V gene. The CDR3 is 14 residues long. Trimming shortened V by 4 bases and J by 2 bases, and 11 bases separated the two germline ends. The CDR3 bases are TGTGCCAGCAGCTCCAGACAGGCGCAAGAGACCCAGTACTTC. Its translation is CASSSRQAQETQYF.

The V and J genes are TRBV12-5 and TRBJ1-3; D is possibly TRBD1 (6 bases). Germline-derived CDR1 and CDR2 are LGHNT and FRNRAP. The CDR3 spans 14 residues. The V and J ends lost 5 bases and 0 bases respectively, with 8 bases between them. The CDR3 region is CASGDRNSGNTIYF. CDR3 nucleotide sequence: TGTGCTAGTGGTGACAGGAACTCTGGAAACACCATATATTTT.

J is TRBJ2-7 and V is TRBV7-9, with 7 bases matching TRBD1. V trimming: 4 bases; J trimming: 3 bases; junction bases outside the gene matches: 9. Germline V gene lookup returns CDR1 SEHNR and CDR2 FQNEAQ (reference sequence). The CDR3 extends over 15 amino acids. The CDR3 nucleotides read TGTGCCAGCAGCTCCCCCGGGACAGCGTTCTACGAGCAGTACTTC. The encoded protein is CASSSPGTAFYEQYF.

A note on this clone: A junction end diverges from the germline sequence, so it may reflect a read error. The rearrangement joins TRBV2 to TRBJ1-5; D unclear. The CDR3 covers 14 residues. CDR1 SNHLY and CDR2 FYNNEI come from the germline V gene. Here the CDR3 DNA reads TGTGCCAGCAGACGGCAGTTTAGCAATCAGCTCCAGCATTTT. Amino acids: CASRRQFSNQLQHF.

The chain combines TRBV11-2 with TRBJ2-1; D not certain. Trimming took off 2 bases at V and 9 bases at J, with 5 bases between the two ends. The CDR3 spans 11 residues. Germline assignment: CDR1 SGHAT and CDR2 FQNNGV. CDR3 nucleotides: TGTGCCAGCAGCTTAACGGTTGAGCAGTTCTTC. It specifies CASSLTVEQFF.

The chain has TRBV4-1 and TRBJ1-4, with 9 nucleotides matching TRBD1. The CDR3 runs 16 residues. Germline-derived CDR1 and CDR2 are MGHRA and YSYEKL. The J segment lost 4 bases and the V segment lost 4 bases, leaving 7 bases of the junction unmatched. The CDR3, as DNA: TGCGCCAGCAGCCCCTCCGCGGGACAGGGTAATGAAAAACTGTTTTTT. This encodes CASSPSAGQGNEKLFF.